The T cell receptor beta chain described here comes from a study of post-analysis software for immune sequencing data. Study overall: Recorded subtypes: relapsing-remitting, secondary progressive, progressive-relapsing; some patients unannotated.

Turning to this clonotype: The antigen is not known.

The CDR3 spans 17 residues. Germline values: CDR1 DFQATT, CDR2 SNEGSKA (reference sequence). V gave up 3 bases and J gave up 5 bases; unmatched junction bases: 12. General study points: Samples from a shared batch, those prepared together, strongly co-clustered by F measure. The study found TRBV5-6, TRBV5-1 and TRBV20-1 among five or six TRBV segments more frequent in patients than controls. Normalized Chao1 diversity was significantly lower in multiple sclerosis patients than in controls.

Included in the TCR beta cDNA libraries were unique molecular identifiers. The yield from about 1 to 10 million T cells was around 500,000 cDNA molecules in total. TCRdb reprocessed the PCR reads with MiXCR, giving one entry per CDR3 protein. The sample lists about 820,000 distinct CDR3 sequences; approximately 53% were seen once. The rearrangement links TRBV20-1 to TRBJ2-1; TRBD2 aligns across 11 bases. The sequence was collected from a girl aged 5-17 years with multiple sclerosis. The sample consisted of blood. CDR3 region: CSASRPLAGVSNNEQFF. The DNA for the CDR3 is TGCAGTGCTAGCCGCCCACTAGCGGGAGTCTCTAACAATGAGCAGTTCTTC.